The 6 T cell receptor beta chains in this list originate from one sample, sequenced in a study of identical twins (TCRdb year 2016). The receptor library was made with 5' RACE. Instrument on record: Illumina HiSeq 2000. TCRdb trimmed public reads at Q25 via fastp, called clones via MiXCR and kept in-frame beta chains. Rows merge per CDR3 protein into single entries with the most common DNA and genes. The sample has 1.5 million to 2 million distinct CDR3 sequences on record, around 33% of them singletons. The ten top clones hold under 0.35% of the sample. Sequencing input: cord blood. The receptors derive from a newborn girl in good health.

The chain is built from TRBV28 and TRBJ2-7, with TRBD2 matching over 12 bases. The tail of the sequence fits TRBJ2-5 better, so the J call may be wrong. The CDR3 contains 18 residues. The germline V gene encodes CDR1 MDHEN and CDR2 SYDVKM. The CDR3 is CASSLGILAGGPEQTQYF. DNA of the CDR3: TGTGCCAGCAGTCTCGGGATCCTAGCGGGAGGGCCGGAACAGACCCAGTACTTC.

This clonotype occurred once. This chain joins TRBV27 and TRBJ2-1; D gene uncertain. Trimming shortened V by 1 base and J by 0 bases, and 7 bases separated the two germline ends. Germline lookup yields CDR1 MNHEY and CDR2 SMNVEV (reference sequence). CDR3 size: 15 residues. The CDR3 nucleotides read TGTGCCAGCAGTTTATACCGCCCCTCCTACAATGAGCAGTTCTTC. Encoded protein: CASSLYRPSYNEQFF.

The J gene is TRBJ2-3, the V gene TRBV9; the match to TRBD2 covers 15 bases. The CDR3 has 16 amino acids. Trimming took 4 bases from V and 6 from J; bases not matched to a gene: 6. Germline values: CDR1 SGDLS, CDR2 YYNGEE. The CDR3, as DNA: TGTGCCAGCAGCACCTCCGGGACTAGCGGGGGGGATACGCAGTATTTT. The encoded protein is CASSTSGTSGGDTQYF.

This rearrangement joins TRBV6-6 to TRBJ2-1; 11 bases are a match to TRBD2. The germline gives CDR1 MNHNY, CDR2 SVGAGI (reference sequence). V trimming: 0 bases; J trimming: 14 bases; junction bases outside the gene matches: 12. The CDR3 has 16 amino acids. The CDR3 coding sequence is TGTGCCAGCAGTTACTCGAGCGCTAGCGGGGGGTCTCCGGAGTTCTTC. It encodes CASSYSSASGGSPEFF.

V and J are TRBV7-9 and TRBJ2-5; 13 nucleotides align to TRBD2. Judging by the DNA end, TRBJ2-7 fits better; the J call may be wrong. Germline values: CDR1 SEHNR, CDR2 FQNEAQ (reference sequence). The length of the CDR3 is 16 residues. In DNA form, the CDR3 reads TGTGCCAGCAGCACCCCTCGGACTAGCGGGAGTTACGAGCAGTACTTC. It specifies CASSTPRTSGSYEQYF.

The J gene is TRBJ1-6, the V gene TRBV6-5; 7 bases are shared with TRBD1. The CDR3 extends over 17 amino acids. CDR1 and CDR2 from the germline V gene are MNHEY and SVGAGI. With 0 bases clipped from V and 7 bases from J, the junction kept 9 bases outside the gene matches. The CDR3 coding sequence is TGTGCCAGCAGTTACTCGAGGGGACAGTCTAAGAATTCACCCCTCCACTTT. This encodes CASSYSRGQSKNSPLHF.